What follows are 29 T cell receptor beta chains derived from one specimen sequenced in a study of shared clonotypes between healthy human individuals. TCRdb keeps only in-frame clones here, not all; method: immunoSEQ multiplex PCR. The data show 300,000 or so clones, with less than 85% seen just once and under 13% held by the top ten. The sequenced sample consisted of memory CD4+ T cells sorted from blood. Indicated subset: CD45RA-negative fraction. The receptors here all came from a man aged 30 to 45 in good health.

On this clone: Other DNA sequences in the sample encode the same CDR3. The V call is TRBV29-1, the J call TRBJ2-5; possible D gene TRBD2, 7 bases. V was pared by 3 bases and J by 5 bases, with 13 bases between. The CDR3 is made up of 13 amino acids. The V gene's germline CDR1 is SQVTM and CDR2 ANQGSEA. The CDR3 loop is CSVEEGGGETQYF. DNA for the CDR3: TGCAGCGTTGAGGAGGGCGGGGGCGAGACCCAGTACTTC.

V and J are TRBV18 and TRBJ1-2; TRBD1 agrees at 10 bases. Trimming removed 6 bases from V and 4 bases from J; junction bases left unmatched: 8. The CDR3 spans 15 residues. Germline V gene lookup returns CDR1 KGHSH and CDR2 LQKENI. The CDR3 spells CASSEGTGVLYGYTF. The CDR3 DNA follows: TGTGCCAGCTCGGAAGGGACAGGGGTTCTCTATGGCTACACCTTC. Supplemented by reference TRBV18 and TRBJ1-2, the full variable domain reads NAGVMQNPRHLVRRRGQEARLRCSPMKGHSHVYWYRQLPEEGLKFMVYLQKENIIDESGMPKERFSAEFPKEGPSILRIQQVVRGDSAAYFCASSEGTGVLYGYTFGSGTRLTVV.

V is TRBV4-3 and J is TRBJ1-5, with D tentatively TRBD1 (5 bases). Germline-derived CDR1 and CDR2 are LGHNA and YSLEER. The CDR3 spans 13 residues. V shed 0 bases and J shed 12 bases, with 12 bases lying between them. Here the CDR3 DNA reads TGCGCCAGCAGCCAAGATATGGGGCGGCTCCAGCATTTT. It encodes CASSQDMGRLQHF.

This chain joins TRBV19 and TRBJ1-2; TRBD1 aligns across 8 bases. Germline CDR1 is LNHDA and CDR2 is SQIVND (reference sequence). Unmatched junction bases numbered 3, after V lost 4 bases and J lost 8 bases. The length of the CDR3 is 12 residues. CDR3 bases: TGTGCCAGTAGTACCGACAGGGGCGGCTACACCTTC. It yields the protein CASSTDRGGYTF. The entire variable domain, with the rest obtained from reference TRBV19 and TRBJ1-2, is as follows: DGGITQSPKYLFRKEGQNVTLSCEQNLNHDAMYWYRQDPGQGLRLIYYSQIVNDFQKGDIAEGYSVSREKKESFPLTVTSAQKNPTAFYLCASSTDRGGYTFGSGTRLTVV.

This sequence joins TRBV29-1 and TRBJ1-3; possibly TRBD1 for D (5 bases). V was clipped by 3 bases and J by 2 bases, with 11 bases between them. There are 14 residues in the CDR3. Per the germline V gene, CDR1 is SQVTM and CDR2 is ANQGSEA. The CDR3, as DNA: TGCAGCGTTGAGGGGGACGGCACTGGAAACACCATATATTTT. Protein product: CSVEGDGTGNTIYF.

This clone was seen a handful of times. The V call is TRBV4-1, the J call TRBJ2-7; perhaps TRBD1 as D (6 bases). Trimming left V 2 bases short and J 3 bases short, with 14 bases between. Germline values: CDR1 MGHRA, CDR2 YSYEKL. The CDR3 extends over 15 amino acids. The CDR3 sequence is CASSQRDTAYYEQYF. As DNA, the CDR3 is TGCGCCAGCAGCCAAAGGGACACCGCATACTACGAGCAGTACTTC.

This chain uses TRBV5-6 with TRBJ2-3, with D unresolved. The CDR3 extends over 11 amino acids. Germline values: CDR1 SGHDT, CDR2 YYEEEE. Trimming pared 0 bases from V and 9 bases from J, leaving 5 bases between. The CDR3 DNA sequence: TGTGCCAGCAGCTTGGTCGGCACGCAGTATTTT. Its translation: CASSLVGTQYF.

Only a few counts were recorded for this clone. The CDR3: CASSQGAVSSYNEQFF. The CDR3 nucleotides read TGTGCCAGCAGCCAAGGAGCGGTGAGCTCCTACAATGAGCAGTTCTTC. The chain couples TRBV14 to TRBJ2-1; D perhaps matches TRBD2 (5 bases). CDR3 length: 16 residues. Trimming took off 1 base at V and 0 bases at J, with 10 bases between the two ends. The germline gives CDR1 SGHDN, CDR2 FVKESK. Complete variable domain (other parts from reference TRBV14 and TRBJ2-1): EAGVTQFPSHSVIEKGQTVTLRCDPISGHDNLYWYRRVMGKEIKFLLHFVKESKQDESGMPNNRFLAERTGGTYSTLKVQPAELEDSGVYFCASSQGAVSSYNEQFFGPGTRLTVL.

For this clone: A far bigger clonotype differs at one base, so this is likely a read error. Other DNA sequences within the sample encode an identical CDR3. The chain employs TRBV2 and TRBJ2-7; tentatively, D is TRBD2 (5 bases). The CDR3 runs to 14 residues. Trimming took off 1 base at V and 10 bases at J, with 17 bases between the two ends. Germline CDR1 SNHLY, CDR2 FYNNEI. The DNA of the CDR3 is TGTGCCAGCAGTGAAGTTGAGGGAGAGGGCGAACAGTACTTC. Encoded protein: CASSEVEGEGEQYF. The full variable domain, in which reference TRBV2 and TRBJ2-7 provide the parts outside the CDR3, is EPEVTQTPSHQVTQMGQEVILRCVPISNHLYFYWYRQILGQKVEFLVSFYNNEISEKSEIFDDQFSVERPDGSNFTLKIRSTKLEDSAMYFCASSEVEGEGEQYFGPGTRLTVT.

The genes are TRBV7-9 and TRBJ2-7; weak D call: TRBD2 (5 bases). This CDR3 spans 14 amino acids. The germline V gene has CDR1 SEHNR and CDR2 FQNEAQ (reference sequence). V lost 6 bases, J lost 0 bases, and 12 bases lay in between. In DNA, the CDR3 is TGTGCCAGCAGTCTCAGCGGTACCTCCTACGAGCAGTACTTC. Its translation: CASSLSGTSYEQYF.

This chain's CDR3 is CASSRSGRHTGELFF. The CDR3 DNA follows: TGTGCCAGCAGCCGTAGCGGGAGGCACACCGGGGAGCTGTTTTTT. The chain joins TRBV11-2 to TRBJ2-2; 10 nucleotides agree with TRBD2. Per germline, CDR1 SGHAT and CDR2 FQNNGV. V lost 5 bases and J lost 3; bases outside the gene matches: 3. The CDR3 totals 15 residues.

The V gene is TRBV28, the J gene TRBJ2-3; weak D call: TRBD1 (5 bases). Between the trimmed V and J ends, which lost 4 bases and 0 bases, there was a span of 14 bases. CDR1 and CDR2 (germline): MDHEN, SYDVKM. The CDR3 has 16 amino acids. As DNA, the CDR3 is TGTGCCAGCAGTTCACCGCATGGGGCTAGCACAGATACGCAGTATTTT. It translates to CASSSPHGASTDTQYF.

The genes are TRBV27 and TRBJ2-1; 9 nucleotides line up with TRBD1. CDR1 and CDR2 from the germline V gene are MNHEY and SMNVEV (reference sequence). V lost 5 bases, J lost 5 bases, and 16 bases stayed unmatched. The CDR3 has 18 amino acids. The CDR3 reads CASSPRTGDWWLHNEQFF. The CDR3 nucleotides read TGTGCCAGCAGTCCCCGGACAGGGGATTGGTGGCTACACAATGAGCAGTTCTTC.

The DNA of the CDR3 is TGTGCCAGCAGCTTATTCAGGGGGGATGAGCAGTTCTTC. The encoded protein is CASSLFRGDEQFF. The chain uses TRBV11-3 and TRBJ2-1, with a possible D match to TRBD1 (7 bases). There are 13 residues in the CDR3. Trimming took off 2 bases at V and 8 bases at J, with 10 bases between the two ends. Germline assignment: CDR1 SGHNT and CDR2 YENEEA.

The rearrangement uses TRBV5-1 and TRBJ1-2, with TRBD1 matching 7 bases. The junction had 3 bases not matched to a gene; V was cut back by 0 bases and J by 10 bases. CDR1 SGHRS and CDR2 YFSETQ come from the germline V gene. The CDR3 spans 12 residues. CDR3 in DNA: TGCGCCAGCAGCTTGGAGGGGACAGTCTACACCTTC. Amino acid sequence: CASSLEGTVYTF.

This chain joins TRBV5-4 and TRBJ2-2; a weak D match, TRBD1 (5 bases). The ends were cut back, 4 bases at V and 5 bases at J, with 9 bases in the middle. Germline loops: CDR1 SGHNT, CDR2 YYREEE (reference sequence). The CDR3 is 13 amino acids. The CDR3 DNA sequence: TGTGCCAGCAGCATCCCAGGGACCGGGGAGCTGTTTTTT. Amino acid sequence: CASSIPGTGELFF.

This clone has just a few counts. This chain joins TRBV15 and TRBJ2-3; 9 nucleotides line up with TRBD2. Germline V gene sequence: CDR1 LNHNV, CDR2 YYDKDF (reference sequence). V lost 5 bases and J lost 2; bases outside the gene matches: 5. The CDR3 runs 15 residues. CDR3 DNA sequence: TGTGCCACCAGCCCAGCGGGAGGCTCCACAGATACGCAGTATTTT. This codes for CATSPAGGSTDTQYF.

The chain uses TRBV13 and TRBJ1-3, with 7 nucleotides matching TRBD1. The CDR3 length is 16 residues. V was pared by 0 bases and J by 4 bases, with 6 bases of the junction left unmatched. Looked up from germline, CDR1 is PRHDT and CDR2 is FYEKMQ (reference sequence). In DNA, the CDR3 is TGTGCCAGCAGCTTAGGAAGGGGGCTCGCGGGAAACACCATATATTTT. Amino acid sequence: CASSLGRGLAGNTIYF.

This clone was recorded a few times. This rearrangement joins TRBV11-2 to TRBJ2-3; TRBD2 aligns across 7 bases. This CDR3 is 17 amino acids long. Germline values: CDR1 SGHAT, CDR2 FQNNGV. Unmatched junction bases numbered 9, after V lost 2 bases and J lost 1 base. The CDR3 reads CASSLRGLAGRTDTQYF. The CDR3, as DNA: TGTGCCAGCAGCTTAAGGGGATTAGCGGGCCGCACAGATACGCAGTATTTT.

CDR3 bases: TGTGCCAGCAGCCAAGATAAAAACACCGGGGAGCTGTTTTTT. Its translation: CASSQDKNTGELFF. The chain employs TRBV4-2 and TRBJ2-2, with D uncertain. Germline V CDR1 and CDR2: LGHNA, YNFKEQ. CDR3 length equals 14 residues. V shed 0 bases and J shed 2 bases, with 4 bases lying between them.

The CDR3 region is CASRGPGGRFGTEAFF. The CDR3 DNA follows: TGTGCCAGCAGGGGCCCCGGGGGGCGGTTTGGCACTGAAGCTTTCTTT. V is TRBV2 and J is TRBJ1-1, with D maybe TRBD1 (6 bases). V lost 6 bases and J lost 4, with 21 bases in between. In germline, CDR1 is SNHLY, CDR2 FYNNEI. The CDR3 extends over 16 amino acids.

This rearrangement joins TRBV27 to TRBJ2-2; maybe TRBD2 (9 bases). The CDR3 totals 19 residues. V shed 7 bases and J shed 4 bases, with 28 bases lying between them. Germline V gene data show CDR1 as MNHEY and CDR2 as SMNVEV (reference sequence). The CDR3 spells CASTRTGGRLAGSTGELFF. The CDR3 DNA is TGTGCCAGCACCAGAACAGGGGGAAGGCTAGCGGGGAGCACCGGGGAGCTGTTTTTT.

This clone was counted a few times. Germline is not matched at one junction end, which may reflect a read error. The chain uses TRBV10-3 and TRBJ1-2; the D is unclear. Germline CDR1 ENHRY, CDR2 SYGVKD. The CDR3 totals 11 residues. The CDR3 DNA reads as TGTGCCATCAGTGATTTTTGGGGAAACGCCTTC. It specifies CAISDFWGNAF.

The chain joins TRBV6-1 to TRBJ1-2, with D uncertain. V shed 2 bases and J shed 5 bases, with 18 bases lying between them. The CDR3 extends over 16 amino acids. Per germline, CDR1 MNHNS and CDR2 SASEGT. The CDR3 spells CASSEWGGRVGYGYTF. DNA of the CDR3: TGTGCCAGCAGTGAATGGGGAGGGAGGGTCGGGTATGGCTACACCTTC.

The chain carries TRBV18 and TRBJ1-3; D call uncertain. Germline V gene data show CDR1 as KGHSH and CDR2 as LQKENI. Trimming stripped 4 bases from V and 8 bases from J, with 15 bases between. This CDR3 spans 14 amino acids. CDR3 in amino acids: CASSRIDGVDTIYF. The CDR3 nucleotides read TGTGCCAGCTCACGAATTGACGGTGTGGACACCATATATTTT. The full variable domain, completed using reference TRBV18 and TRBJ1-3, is NAGVMQNPRHLVRRRGQEARLRCSPMKGHSHVYWYRQLPEEGLKFMVYLQKENIIDESGMPKERFSAEFPKEGPSILRIQQVVRGDSAAYFCASSRIDGVDTIYFGEGSWLTVV.

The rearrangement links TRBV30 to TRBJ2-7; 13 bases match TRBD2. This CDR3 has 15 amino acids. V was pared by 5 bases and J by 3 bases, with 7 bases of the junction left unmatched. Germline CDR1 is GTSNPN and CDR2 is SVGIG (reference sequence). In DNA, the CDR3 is TGTGCCTGGGGGGGGACTAGCGGGAAGTACTACGAGCAGTACTTC. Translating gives CAWGGTSGKYYEQYF.

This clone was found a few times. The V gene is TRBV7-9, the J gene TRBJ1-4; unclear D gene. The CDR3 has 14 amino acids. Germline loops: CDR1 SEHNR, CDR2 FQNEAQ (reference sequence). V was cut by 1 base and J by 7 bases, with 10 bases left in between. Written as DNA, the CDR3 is TGTGCCAGCAGCTTAGACAATGGAGGTGAAAAACTGTTTTTT. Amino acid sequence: CASSLDNGGEKLFF.

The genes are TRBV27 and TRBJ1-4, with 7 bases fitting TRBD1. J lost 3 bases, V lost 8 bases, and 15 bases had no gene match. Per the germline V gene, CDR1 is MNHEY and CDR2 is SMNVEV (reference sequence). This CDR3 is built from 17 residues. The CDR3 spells CASQDLLSGQSNEKLFF. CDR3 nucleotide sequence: TGTGCCAGCCAAGACTTACTGTCGGGACAGTCTAATGAAAAACTGTTTTTT.

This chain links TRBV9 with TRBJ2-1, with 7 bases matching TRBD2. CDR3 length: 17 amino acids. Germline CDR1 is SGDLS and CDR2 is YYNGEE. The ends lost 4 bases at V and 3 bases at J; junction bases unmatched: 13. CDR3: CASSLAVGGGGYNEQFF. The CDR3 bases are TGTGCCAGCAGCCTAGCGGTCGGGGGAGGAGGCTACAATGAGCAGTTCTTC.